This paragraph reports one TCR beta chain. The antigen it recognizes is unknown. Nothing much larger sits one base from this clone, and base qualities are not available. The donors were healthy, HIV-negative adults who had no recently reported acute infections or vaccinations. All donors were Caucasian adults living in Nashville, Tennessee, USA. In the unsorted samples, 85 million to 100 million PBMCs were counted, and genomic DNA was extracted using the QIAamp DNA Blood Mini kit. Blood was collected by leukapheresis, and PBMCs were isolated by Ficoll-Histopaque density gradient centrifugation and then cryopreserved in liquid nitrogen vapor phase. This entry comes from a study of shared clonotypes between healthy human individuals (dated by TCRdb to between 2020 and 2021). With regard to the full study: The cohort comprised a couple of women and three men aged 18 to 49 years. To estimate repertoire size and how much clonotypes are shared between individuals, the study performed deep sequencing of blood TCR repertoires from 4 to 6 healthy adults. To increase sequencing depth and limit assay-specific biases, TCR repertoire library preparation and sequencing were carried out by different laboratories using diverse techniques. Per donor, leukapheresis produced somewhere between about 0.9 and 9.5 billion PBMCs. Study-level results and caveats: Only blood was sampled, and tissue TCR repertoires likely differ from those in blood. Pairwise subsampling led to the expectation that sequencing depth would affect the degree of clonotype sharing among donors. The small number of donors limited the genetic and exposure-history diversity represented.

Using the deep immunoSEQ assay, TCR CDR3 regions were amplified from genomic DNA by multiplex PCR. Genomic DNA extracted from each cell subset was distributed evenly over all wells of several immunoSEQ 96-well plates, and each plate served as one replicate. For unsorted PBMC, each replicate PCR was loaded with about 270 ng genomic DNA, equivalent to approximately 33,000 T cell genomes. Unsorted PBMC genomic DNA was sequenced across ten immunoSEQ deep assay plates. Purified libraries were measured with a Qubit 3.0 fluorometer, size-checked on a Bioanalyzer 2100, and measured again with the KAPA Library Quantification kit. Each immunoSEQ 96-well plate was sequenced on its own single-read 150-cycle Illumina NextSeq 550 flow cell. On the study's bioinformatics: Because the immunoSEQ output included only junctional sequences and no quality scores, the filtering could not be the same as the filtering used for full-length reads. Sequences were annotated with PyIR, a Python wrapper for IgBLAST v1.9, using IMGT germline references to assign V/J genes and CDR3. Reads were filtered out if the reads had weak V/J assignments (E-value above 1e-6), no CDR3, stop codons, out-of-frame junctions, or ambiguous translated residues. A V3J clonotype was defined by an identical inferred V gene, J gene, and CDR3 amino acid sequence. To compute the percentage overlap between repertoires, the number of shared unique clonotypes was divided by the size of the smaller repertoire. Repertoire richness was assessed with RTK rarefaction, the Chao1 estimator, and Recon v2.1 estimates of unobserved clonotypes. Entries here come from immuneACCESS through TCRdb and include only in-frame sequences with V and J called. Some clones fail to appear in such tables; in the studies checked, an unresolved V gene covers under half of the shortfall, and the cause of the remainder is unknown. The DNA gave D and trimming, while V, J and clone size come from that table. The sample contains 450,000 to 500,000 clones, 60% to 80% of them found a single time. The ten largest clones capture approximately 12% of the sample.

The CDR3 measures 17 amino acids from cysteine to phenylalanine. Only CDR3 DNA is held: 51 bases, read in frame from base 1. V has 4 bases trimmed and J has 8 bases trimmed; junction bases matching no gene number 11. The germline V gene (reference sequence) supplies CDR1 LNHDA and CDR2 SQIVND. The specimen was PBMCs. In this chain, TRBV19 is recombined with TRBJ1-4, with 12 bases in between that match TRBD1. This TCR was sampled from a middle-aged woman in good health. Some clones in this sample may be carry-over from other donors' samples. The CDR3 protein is CASSTGTGGGRKEKLFF. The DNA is TGTGCCAGTAGTACCGGGACAGGGGGCGGTCGGAAGGAAAAACTGTTTTTT.